A selection of T cell receptor beta chains follows, all from one sample in a study of shared clonotypes between healthy human individuals. Clones were read by immunoSEQ multiplex PCR, and TCRdb kept only the in-frame ones, dropping some. This sample has some 660,000 clones; around 78% occur once, and the top ten carry around 2%. Sequenced input: memory CD4+ T cells sorted from blood. The receptors come from a woman aged 30 to 39 in good health. CDR3s include the opening cysteine and the closing phenylalanine or tryptophan. The size entry is marked missing in some rows and otherwise reads once, few, many or a size class.

J: TRBJ2-2
size: .
V: TRBV7-7
CDR3: CASSFTGGTGELFF

J: TRBJ2-7
size: once
V: TRBV28
CDR3: CASSFSFPNNEQYF

J: TRBJ1-2
size: .
V: TRBV6-6
CDR3: CASSSNRGLANYGYTF

J: TRBJ1-1
size: many
V: TRBV18
CDR3: CASSPVGVGTEAFF

J: TRBJ2-3
size: .
V: TRBV9
CDR3: CASSALPGTGDTQYF

J: TRBJ1-2
size: .
V: TRBV29-1
CDR3: CSVGDRDYGYTF

J: TRBJ2-3
size: .
V: TRBV6-1
CDR3: CASSKRTGSTDTQYF

J: TRBJ1-3
size: .
V: TRBV27
CDR3: CASSLSAGNTIYF

J: TRBJ1-2
size: .
V: TRBV5-6
CDR3: CASSLGDSSFNYGYTF

J: TRBJ1-1
size: .
V: TRBV11-3
CDR3: CASSRQGRTEAFF

J: TRBJ2-7
size: once
V: TRBV5-1
CDR3: CASSPGDRDASEQYF

J: TRBJ2-1
size: .
V: TRBV7-9
CDR3: CASSNPSGTETYNEQFF

J: TRBJ1-2
size: .
V: TRBV4-1
CDR3: CASSPRQGANYGYTF

J: TRBJ2-2
size: .
V: TRBV7-9
CDR3: CASSLEGTLSTGELFF

J: TRBJ2-1
size: .
V: TRBV9
CDR3: CASSPRLAGVGSSYNEQFF

J: TRBJ1-1
size: .
V: TRBV18
CDR3: CASSPGRDTEAFF

J: TRBJ2-3
size: few
V: TRBV7-8
CDR3: CASIGTDIYTQYF

J: TRBJ2-7
size: .
V: TRBV27
CDR3: CASRRALGIIYEQYF

J: TRBJ2-2
size: .
V: TRBV5-1
CDR3: CASSIGTSAGGELFF

J: TRBJ1-5
size: .
V: TRBV6-1
CDR3: CASSLSEAQHF

J: TRBJ2-1
size: few
V: TRBV6-6
CDR3: CASIGGQSSYNEQFF

J: TRBJ2-1
size: .
V: TRBV5-1
CDR3: CASSELGRGGYNEQFF

J: TRBJ1-1
size: many
V: TRBV28
CDR3: CASSLMDTEAFF

J: TRBJ2-3
size: .
V: TRBV29-1
CDR3: CSVVGRLSDTQYF

J: TRBJ2-1
size: .
V: TRBV18
CDR3: CASSQAGTSANEQFF

J: TRBJ1-1
size: .
V: TRBV29-1
CDR3: CSGGRGQGTEAFF

J: TRBJ1-5
size: .
V: TRBV7-8
CDR3: CASSSLPDQPQHF

J: TRBJ2-2
size: .
V: TRBV5-1
CDR3: CASSPAGWGAVNTGELFF

J: TRBJ1-4
size: .
V: TRBV10-2
CDR3: CASSDDKGAEKLFF

J: TRBJ1-5
size: .
V: TRBV7-9
CDR3: CASSYGTANNQPQHF

J: TRBJ1-5
size: .
V: TRBV5-1
CDR3: CASSLAQGGQPQHF

J: TRBJ2-3
size: few
V: TRBV11-2
CDR3: CASSLGTTGGRTDTQYF

J: TRBJ2-1
size: .
V: TRBV5-1
CDR3: CASSLAGTGNNEQFF

J: TRBJ2-7
size: .
V: TRBV6-1
CDR3: CASSEVVTGGLEQYF

J: TRBJ2-3
size: once
V: TRBV6-5
CDR3: CASSPTEDTQYF

J: TRBJ2-7
size: .
V: TRBV14
CDR3: CASSQQLGPYEQYF

J: TRBJ1-3
size: .
V: TRBV19
CDR3: CASTTGTAGNTIYF

J: TRBJ1-5
size: few
V: TRBV4-2
CDR3: CASSPQGADQPQHF

J: TRBJ1-4
size: .
V: TRBV11-2
CDR3: CASSLQQINEKLFF

J: TRBJ2-3
size: .
V: TRBV14
CDR3: CASSQSGGADTQYF

J: TRBJ1-1
size: .
V: TRBV10-3
CDR3: CAISVRNTEAFF

J: TRBJ1-1
size: .
V: TRBV18
CDR3: CASSLGTGNTEAFF

J: TRBJ2-3
size: .
V: TRBV29-1
CDR3: CSVEDSKRGTDTQYF

J: TRBJ1-5
size: .
V: TRBV29-1
CDR3: CSVVRGAGQPQHF

J: TRBJ2-3
size: .
V: TRBV12-5
CDR3: CASGLSIGTGVDTQYF

J: TRBJ2-1
size: .
V: TRBV7-6
CDR3: CASSPPFLADSYNEQFF

J: TRBJ2-1
size: .
V: TRBV9
CDR3: CASSVEPDGLSEQFF

J: TRBJ2-5
size: .
V: TRBV10-2
CDR3: CASRGAGAGAETQYF

J: TRBJ1-2
size: .
V: TRBV30
CDR3: CAWRAPSNYGYTF

J: TRBJ1-1
size: .
V: TRBV11-3
CDR3: CASSLYEGDTEAFF

J: TRBJ1-1
size: .
V: TRBV5-4
CDR3: CASSLAGTHNTEAFF

J: TRBJ1-1
size: .
V: TRBV14
CDR3: CASSQLGGFAEAFF

J: TRBJ2-5
size: .
V: TRBV7-2
CDR3: CASSLHSAGITQETQYF

J: TRBJ2-5
size: .
V: TRBV10-3
CDR3: CAIRDTLETQYF

J: TRBJ2-7
size: .
V: TRBV5-6
CDR3: CASSILSVPREQYF

J: TRBJ2-5
size: once
V: TRBV28
CDR3: CASSLGPVRKTQYF

J: TRBJ2-1
size: .
V: TRBV5-4
CDR3: CASSLGGASSYNEQFF